The TCR beta chain under discussion was sequenced for a study of T cell repertoires in cytomegalovirus infection. Study-wide context: It was the public TCR beta signatures that indicated both CMV infection and matching HLA type. General study points: Individuals carrying CMV plus the relevant HLA were identified by cumulative frequency of public TCR beta families. Clonotypes of TCR beta that were HLA-C-restricted and CMV-specific dominated the ex vivo response.

TCRdb reprocessed the reads with MiXCR, giving one entry per CDR3 protein. Found here are 60,000 to 75,000 distinct CDR3 sequences, 20% to 25% of them singletons; the top ten hold 79%. In its sample, this clonotype was seen once. What it recognizes is unknown. The TCR comes from a human donor in good health (CMV status not recorded). Some clones in this sample may be carry-over from other donors' samples. Sequenced: PBMCs, sequenced either directly or after in vitro stimulation (not recorded which).

The chain's CDR3 is CATIERFRVDTQYF. In nucleotides, the CDR3 is TGTGCCACCATTGAGAGGTTCCGGGTAGATACGCAGTATTTT. The chain employs TRBV24-1 and TRBJ2-3; D call uncertain. CDR3 length: 14 residues. The ends were cut back, 8 bases at V and 5 bases at J, with 16 bases in the middle. The germline gives CDR1 KGHDR, CDR2 SFDVKD.